The 6 T cell receptor beta chains below were found in one sample sequenced in a study of T cells after yellow fever vaccination. TCRdb re-derived calls from the 5' RACE reads in MiXCR, one entry per CDR3 protein. The sample holds hundreds of thousands of distinct CDR3 sequences, about 13% seen once. The sample consisted of PBMCs, taken on the day of the yellow fever booster vaccination. All receptors come from a man under 40 who received the YFV17D yellow fever vaccine.

The CDR3 DNA is TGTGCCAGCAGCCCGGACAGGGTAATATACGAGCAGTACTTC. Its translation is CASSPDRVIYEQYF. The J gene is TRBJ2-7, the V gene TRBV12-3 or TRBV12-4, with 8 bases matching TRBD1. V was pared by 6 bases and J by 4 bases, with 8 bases of the junction left unmatched. CDR3 size: 14 residues.

This clonotype was found a few times. The chain couples TRBV2 to TRBJ2-7; tentative D call: TRBD2 (5 bases). The germline CDR1 and CDR2 sequences are SNHLY and FYNNEI. Deletions cut 4 bases from V and 2 bases from J, with 12 bases between. This CDR3 spans 14 amino acids. CDR3 sequence: CASSAGSGTYEQYF. The CDR3 DNA follows: TGTGCCAGCAGTGCGGGGAGCGGAACCTACGAGCAGTACTTC.

This clonotype came up once. J is TRBJ1-2 and V is TRBV7-2; D is ambiguous. Germline V gene sequence: CDR1 SGHTA, CDR2 FQGNSA. The length of the CDR3 is 15 residues. The V end lost 0 bases, the J end lost 0 bases, and 8 bases lay between the germline ends. CDR3 in amino acids: CASSLAPSANYGYTF. CDR3 coding DNA: TGTGCCAGCAGCTTAGCGCCGTCGGCTAACTATGGCTACACCTTC.

This chain links TRBV25-1 with TRBJ1-2; no definite D call. The germline CDR1 and CDR2 sequences are MGHDK and SYGVNS. CDR3 length: 13 amino acids. Trimming stripped 8 bases from V and 7 bases from J, with 17 bases between. The CDR3 sequence: CASSPGGSRGYTF. CDR3 nucleotide sequence: TGTGCCAGCTCTCCTGGCGGTTCGCGTGGCTACACCTTC.

The chain links TRBV7-9 to TRBJ2-1; possible D gene TRBD2, 6 bases. The V gene lost 3 bases and the J gene lost 3 bases, with 9 bases spanning the gap. CDR1 SEHNR and CDR2 FQNEAQ come from the germline V gene (reference sequence). The CDR3 has 14 residues. CDR3 sequence: CASSFRGIYNEQFF. DNA of the CDR3: TGTGCCAGCAGCTTTCGCGGGATCTACAATGAGCAGTTCTTC.

This rearrangement joins TRBV25-1 to TRBJ2-1; the match to TRBD1 covers 10 bases. CDR3 length: 14 amino acids. In germline, CDR1 is MGHDK, CDR2 SYGVNS. V shed 8 bases and J 9 bases; nucleotides not matched to a gene: 10. The CDR3 DNA reads as TGTGCCAGCCACCGGGACAGGGGAACAAGTGAGCAGTTCTTC. It codes for CASHRDRGTSEQFF.